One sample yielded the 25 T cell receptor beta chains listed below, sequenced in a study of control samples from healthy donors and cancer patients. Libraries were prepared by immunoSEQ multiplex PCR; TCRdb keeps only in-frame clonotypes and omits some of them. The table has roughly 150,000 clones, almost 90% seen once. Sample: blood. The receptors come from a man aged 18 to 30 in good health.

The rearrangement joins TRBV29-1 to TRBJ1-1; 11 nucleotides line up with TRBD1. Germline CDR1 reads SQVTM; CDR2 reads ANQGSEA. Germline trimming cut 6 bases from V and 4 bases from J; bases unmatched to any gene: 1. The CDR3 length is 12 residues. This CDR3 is CSVGTGGTEAFF. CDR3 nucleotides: TGCAGCGTGGGGACAGGGGGCACTGAAGCTTTCTTT.

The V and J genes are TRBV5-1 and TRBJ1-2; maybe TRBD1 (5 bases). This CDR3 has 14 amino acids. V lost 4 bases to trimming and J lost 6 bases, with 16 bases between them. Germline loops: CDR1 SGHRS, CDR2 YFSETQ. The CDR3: CASSPVGGVDGYTF. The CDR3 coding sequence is TGCGCCAGCAGCCCGGTCGGGGGGGTGGATGGCTACACCTTC. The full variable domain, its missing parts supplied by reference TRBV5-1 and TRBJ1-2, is KAGVTQTPRYLIKTRGQQVTLSCSPISGHRSVSWYQQTPGQGLQFLFEYFSETQRNKGNFPGRFSGRQFSNSRSEMNVSTLELGDSALYLCASSPVGGVDGYTFGSGTRLTVV.

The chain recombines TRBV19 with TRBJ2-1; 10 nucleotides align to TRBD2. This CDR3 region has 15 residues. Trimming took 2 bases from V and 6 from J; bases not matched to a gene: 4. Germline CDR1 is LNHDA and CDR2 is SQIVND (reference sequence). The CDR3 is CASSIRTSGTNEQFF. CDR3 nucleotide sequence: TGTGCCAGTAGTATAAGAACTAGCGGGACCAATGAGCAGTTCTTC.

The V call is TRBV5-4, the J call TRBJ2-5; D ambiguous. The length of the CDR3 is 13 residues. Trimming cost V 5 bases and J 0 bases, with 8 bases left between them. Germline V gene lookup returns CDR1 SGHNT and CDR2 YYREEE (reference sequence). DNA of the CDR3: TGTGCCAGCAGTCGGGCAGACCAAGAGACCCAGTACTTC. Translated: CASSRADQETQYF.

DNA of the CDR3: TGCGCCAGCAGCCAAGGTAGTGGCAACAAAGAGACCCAGTACTTC. Translating gives CASSQGSGNKETQYF. The V call is TRBV4-1, the J call TRBJ2-5; D is undetermined. CDR3 length equals 15 residues. V was cut by 1 base and J by 3 bases, with 12 bases left in between. CDR1 and CDR2 (germline): MGHRA, YSYEKL.

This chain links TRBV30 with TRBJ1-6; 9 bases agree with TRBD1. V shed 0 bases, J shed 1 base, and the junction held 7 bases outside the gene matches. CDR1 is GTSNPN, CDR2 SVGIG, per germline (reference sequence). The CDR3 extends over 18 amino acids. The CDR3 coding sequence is TGTGCCTGGAGTGTTGGCAGACAGGGGGGATCCTATAATTCACCCCTCCACTTT. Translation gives CAWSVGRQGGSYNSPLHF.

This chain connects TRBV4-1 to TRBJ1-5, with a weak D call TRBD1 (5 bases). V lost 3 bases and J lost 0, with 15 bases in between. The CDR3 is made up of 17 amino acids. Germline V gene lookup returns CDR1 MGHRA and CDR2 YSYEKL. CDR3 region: CASSQLPPDNSNQPQHF. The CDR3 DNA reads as TGCGCCAGCAGCCAGTTGCCCCCGGACAATAGCAATCAGCCCCAGCATTTT.

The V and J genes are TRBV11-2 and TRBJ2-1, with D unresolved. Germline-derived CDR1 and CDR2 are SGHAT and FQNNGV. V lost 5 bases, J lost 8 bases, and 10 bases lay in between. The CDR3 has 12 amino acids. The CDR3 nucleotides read TGTGCCAGCAGCCAAGGTGGGTATGAGCAGTTCTTC. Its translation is CASSQGGYEQFF.

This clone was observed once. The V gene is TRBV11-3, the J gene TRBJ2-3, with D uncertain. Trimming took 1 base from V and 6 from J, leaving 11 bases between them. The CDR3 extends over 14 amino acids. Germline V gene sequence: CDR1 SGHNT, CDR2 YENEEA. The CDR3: CASSLAPLSDTQYF. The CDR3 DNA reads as TGTGCCAGCAGCTTAGCCCCCCTAAGTGATACGCAGTATTTT. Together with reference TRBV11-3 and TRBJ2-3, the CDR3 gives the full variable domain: EAGVVQSPRYKIIEKKQPVAFWCNPISGHNTLYWYLQNLGQGPELLIRYENEEAVDDSQLPKDRFSAERLKGVDSTLKIQPAELGDSAVYLCASSLAPLSDTQYFGPGTRLTVL.

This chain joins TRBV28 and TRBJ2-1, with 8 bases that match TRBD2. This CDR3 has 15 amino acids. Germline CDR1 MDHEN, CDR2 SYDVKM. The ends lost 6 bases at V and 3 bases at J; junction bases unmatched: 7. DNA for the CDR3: TGTGCCAGCAGAAGGGGACTAGAGAACTACAATGAGCAGTTCTTC. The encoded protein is CASRRGLENYNEQFF.

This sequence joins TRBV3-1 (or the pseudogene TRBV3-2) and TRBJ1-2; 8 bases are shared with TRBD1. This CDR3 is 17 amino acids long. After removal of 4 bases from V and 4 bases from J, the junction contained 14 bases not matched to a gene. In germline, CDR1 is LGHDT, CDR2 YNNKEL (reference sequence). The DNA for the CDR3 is TGTGCCAGCAGCCTAATGGGCGGCACAGGGGGTATCTATGGCTACACCTTC. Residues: CASSLMGGTGGIYGYTF.

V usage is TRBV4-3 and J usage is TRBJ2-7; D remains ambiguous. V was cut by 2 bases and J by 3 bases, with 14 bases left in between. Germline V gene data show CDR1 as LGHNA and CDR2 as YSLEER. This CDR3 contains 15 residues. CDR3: CASSQSRHFVYEQYF. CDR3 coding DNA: TGCGCCAGCAGCCAATCAAGGCATTTTGTCTACGAGCAGTACTTC.

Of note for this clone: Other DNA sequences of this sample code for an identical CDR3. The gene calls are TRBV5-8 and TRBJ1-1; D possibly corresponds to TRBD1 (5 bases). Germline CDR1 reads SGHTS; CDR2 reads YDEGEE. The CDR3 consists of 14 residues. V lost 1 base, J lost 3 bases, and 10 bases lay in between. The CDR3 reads CASSLTGGDTEAFF. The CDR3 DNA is TGTGCCAGCAGCTTGACAGGAGGTGACACTGAAGCTTTCTTT. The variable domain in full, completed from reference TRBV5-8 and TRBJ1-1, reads EAGVTQSPTHLIKTRGQQATLRCSPISGHTSVYWYQQALGLGLQFLLWYDEGEERNRGNFPPRFSGRQFPNYSSELNVNALELEDSALYLCASSLTGGDTEAFFGQGTRLTVV.

The DNA for the CDR3 is TGTGCCAGCAGCGTAGGAGACAGGTATAATGAAAAACTGTTTTTT. It specifies CASSVGDRYNEKLFF. V usage is TRBV9 and J usage is TRBJ1-4; the D gene is possibly TRBD1 (6 bases). CDR1 is SGDLS, CDR2 YYNGEE, per germline. The CDR3 is made up of 15 amino acids. Between the trimmed V and J ends, which lost 0 bases and 4 bases, there was a span of 10 bases.

This CDR3 reads CASSRALSGGAYNEQFF. For the CDR3, the DNA is TGCGCCAGCAGCCGAGCCTTAAGCGGGGGGGCCTACAATGAGCAGTTCTTC. V gene TRBV4-3 combines with J gene TRBJ2-1, with 10 bases lining up with TRBD2. With V trimmed by 4 bases and J by 2 bases, 8 bases remained unmatched. The germline V gene has CDR1 LGHNA and CDR2 YSLEER. The CDR3 contains 17 residues.

The CDR3 protein is CAIGAGDTEAFF. CDR3 nucleotides: TGTGCGATCGGGGCAGGGGACACTGAAGCTTTCTTT. The chain uses TRBV27 and TRBJ1-1, with D possibly being TRBD1 (6 bases). The germline gives CDR1 MNHEY, CDR2 SMNVEV (reference sequence). This CDR3 is built from 12 residues.

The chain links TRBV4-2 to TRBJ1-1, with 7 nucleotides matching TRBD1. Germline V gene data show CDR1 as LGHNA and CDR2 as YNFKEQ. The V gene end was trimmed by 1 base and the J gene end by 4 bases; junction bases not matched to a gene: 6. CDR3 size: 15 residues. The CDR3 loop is CASSQVGEGATEAFF. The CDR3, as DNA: TGTGCCAGCAGCCAAGTTGGAGAGGGGGCCACTGAAGCTTTCTTT.

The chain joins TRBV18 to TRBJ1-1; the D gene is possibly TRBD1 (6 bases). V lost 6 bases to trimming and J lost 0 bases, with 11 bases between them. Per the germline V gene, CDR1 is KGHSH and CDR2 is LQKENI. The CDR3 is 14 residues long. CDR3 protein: CASSDRILNTEAFF. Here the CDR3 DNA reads TGTGCCAGCTCCGACAGGATTTTGAACACTGAAGCTTTCTTT.

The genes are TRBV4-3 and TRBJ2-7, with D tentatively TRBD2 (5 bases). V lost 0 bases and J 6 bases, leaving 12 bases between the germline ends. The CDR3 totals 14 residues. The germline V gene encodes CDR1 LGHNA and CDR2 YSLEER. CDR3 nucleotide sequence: TGCGCCAGCAGCCAAGAGTTCCAAGAGGGCGAGCAGTACTTC. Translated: CASSQEFQEGEQYF.

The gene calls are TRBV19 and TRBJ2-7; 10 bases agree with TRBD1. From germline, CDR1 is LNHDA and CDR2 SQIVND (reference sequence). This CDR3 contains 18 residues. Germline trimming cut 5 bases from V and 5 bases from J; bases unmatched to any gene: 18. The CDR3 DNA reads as TGTGCCAGTAGTCCCCGGGACAGGGGAATTGTACTCGCGGACGAGCAGTACTTC. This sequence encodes CASSPRDRGIVLADEQYF.

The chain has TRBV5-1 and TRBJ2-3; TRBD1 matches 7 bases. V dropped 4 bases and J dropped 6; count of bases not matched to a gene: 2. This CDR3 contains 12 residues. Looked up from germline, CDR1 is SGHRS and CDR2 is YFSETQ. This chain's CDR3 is CASSIQGDTQYF. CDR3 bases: TGCGCCAGCAGCATACAGGGGGATACGCAGTATTTT.

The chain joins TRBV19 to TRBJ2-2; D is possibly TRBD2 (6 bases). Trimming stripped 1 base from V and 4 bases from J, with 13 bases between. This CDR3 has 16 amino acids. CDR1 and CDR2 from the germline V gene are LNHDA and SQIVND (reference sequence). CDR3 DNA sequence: TGTGCCAGTAGTATAGTAGGGACTGCAGGCACCGGGGAGCTGTTTTTT. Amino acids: CASSIVGTAGTGELFF.

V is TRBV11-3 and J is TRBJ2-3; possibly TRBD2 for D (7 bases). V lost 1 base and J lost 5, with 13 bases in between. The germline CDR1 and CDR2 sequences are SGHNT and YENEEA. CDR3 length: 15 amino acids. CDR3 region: CASSLGGGAGDTQYF. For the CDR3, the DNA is TGTGCCAGCAGCTTAGGTGGGGGGGCCGGAGATACGCAGTATTTT.

For the CDR3, the DNA is TGTGCCAGCAGCCAAGACGAGGGTGTAGAGACCCAGTACTTC. This sequence encodes CASSQDEGVETQYF. The chain is built from TRBV3-1 (or the pseudogene TRBV3-2) and TRBJ2-5; perhaps TRBD2 as D (5 bases). The CDR3 is 14 amino acids. V shed 0 bases and J shed 4 bases, with 9 bases lying between them. Germline V gene lookup returns CDR1 LGHDT and CDR2 YNNKEL (reference sequence).

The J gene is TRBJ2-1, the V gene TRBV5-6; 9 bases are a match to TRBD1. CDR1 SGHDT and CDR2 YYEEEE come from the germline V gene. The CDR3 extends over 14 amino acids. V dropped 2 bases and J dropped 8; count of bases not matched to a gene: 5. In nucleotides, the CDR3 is TGTGCCAGCAGCTTCGGGACAGGGTTCGATGAGCAGTTCTTC. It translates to CASSFGTGFDEQFF.